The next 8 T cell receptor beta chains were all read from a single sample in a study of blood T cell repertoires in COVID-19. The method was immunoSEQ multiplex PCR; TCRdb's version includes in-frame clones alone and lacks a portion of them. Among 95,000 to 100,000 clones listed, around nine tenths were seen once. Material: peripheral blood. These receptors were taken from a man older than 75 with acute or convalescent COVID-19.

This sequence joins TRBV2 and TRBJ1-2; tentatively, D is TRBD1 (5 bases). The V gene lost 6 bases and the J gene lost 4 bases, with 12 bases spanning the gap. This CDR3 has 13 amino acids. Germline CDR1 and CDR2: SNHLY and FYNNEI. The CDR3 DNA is TGTGCCAGCAGACTGGGACTGATCTATGGCTACACCTTC. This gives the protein CASRLGLIYGYTF.

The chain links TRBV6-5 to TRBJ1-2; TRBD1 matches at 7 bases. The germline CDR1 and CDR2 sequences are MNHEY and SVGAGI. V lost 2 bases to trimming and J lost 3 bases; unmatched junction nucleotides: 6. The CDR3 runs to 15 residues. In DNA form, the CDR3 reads TGTGCCAGCAGTTACCACCGGGACAGAGACTATGGCTACACCTTC. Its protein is CASSYHRDRDYGYTF.

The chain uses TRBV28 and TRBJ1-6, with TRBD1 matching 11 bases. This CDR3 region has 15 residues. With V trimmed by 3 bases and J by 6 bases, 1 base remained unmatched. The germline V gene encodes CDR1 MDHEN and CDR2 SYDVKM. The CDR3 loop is CASSLGQGVNSPLHF. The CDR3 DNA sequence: TGTGCCAGCAGTTTGGGACAGGGGGTTAATTCACCCCTCCACTTT.

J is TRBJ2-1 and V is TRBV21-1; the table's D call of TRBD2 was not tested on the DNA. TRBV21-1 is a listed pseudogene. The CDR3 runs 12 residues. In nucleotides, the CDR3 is TGTGCCAATCCCGGGGCCTACAATGAGCAGTTCTTC. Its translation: CANPGAYNEQFF.

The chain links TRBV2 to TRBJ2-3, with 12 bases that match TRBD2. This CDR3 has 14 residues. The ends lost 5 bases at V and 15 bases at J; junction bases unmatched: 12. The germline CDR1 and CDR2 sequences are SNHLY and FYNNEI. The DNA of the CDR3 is TGTGCCAGCAGTCTCAGCCCTAGCGGGAGGGCTATATATTTT. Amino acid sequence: CASSLSPSGRAIYF.

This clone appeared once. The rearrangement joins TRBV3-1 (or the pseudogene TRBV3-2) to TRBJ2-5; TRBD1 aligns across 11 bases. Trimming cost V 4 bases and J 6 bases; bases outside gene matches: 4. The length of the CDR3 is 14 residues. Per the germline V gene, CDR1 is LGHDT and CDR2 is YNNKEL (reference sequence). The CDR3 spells CASSPDRGQKTQYF. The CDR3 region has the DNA TGTGCCAGCAGCCCGGACAGGGGGCAGAAGACCCAGTACTTC.

In DNA form, the CDR3 reads TGCAGTGCTAGTGTAGACTACGAGCAGTACTTC. This sequence encodes CSASVDYEQYF. The V call is TRBV20-1, the J call TRBJ2-7, with D uncertain. The CDR3 extends over 11 amino acids. CDR1 and CDR2 (germline): DFQATT, SNEGSKA (reference sequence). Trimming removed 3 bases at V and 3 bases at J, with 6 bases between.

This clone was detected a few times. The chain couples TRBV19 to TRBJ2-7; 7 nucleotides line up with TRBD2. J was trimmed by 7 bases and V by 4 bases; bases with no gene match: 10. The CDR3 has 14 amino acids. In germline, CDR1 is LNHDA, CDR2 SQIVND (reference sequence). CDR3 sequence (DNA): TGTGCCAGTAGTAGGGCGACTAGCTCCCCTGAGCAGTACTTC. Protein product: CASSRATSSPEQYF.